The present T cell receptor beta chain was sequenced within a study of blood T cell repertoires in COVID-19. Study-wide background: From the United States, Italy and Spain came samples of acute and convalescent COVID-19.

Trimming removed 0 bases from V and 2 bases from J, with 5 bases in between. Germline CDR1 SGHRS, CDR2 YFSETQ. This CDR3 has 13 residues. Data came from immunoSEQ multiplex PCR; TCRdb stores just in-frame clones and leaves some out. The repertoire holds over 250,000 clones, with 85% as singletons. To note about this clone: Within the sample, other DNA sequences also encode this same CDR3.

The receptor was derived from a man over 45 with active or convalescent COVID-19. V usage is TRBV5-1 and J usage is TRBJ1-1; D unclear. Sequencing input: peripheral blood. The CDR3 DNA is TGCGCCAGCAGCTTGGCAGTCAACACTGAAGCTTTCTTT. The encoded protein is CASSLAVNTEAFF. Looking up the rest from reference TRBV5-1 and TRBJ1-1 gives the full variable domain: KAGVTQTPRYLIKTRGQQVTLSCSPISGHRSVSWYQQTPGQGLQFLFEYFSETQRNKGNFPGRFSGRQFSNSRSEMNVSTLELGDSALYLCASSLAVNTEAFFGQGTRLTVV.